This T cell receptor (beta chain) is drawn from a study of shared clonotypes between healthy human individuals. The study separated CD4+ cells into CD45RA+ naive and CD45RA-negative memory subsets. The junction had 6 bases not matched to a gene; V was cut back by 0 bases and J by 5 bases. Germline V gene data show CDR1 as SGDLS and CDR2 as YYNGEE. This CDR3 is built from 15 residues. The assay was immunoSEQ multiplex PCR, and TCRdb's table has in-frame clones only and misses some. The sample records approximately 250,000 clones, over 60% being singletons. The sample comprised memory CD4+ T cells sorted from blood. Indicated subset: CD45RA-negative fraction. The chain links TRBV9 to TRBJ2-5, with 8 bases identical to TRBD1. This clonotype was sampled from a man younger than 45 in good health. The CDR3 DNA reads as TGTGCCAGCAGCGTAGACGCAGGGGGCTATGAGACCCAGTACTTC. Protein sequence: CASSVDAGGYETQYF.